The 8 T cell receptor beta chains below come from one sample, sequenced in a study of blood T cell repertoires in COVID-19. This table comes from immunoSEQ multiplex PCR, and its TCRdb copy is limited to in-frame clones, with some not included. In the table there are 390,000 or so clones, 83% of which are singletons. The sample was PBMCs or T cells enriched from blood (not recorded which). The receptors come from a woman aged 45-65 years who had recovered from COVID-19.

This clone was observed a handful of times. The chain couples TRBV7-2 to TRBJ2-5, with D possibly being TRBD2 (5 bases). The CDR3 has 13 residues. The ends were cut back, 6 bases at V and 9 bases at J, with 17 bases in the middle. In germline, CDR1 is SGHTA, CDR2 FQGNSA. The CDR3 coding sequence is TGTGCCAGCAGGGACCGGGCCTCGGAGGCCCAGTACTTC. This gives the protein CASRDRASEAQYF.

This chain connects TRBV7-3 to TRBJ2-2; TRBD1 matches 9 bases. Per germline, CDR1 SGHTA and CDR2 FQGTGA. J lost 4 bases, V lost 5 bases, and 8 bases had no gene match. CDR3 length: 16 residues. CDR3 loop: CASSPFGTGRTGELFF. CDR3 DNA sequence: TGTGCCAGCAGCCCCTTCGGGACAGGGCGCACCGGGGAGCTGTTTTTT.

This chain joins TRBV27 and TRBJ2-1, with D perhaps TRBD2 (6 bases). The ends were cut back, 2 bases at V and 6 bases at J, with 17 bases in the middle. Germline CDR1 reads MNHEY; CDR2 reads SMNVEV (reference sequence). The CDR3 spans 16 residues. CDR3 bases: TGTGCCAGCAGTTTAAGGGTGGGGCGCGGGGTCAATGAGCAGTTCTTC. Protein product: CASSLRVGRGVNEQFF.

This clone is a singleton in its sample. This chain connects TRBV30 to TRBJ2-1, with 8 nucleotides matching TRBD2. The germline V gene has CDR1 GTSNPN and CDR2 SVGIG (reference sequence). CDR3 length equals 12 residues. V lost 2 bases and J lost 13; bases outside the gene matches: 7. The CDR3 region is CAWSFAGGPQFF. The CDR3 DNA sequence: TGTGCCTGGAGTTTTGCGGGGGGCCCCCAGTTCTTC.

This clone is a singleton in its sample. V gene TRBV19 combines with J gene TRBJ2-5; 8 nucleotides agree with TRBD2. Germline V gives CDR1 LNHDA, CDR2 SQIVND (reference sequence). The CDR3 consists of 12 residues. J was trimmed by 5 bases and V by 5 bases; bases with no gene match: 1. CDR3 DNA sequence: TGTGCCAGTAGTCGGGGGGGGGAGACCCAGTACTTC. The encoded protein is CASSRGGETQYF.

The chain has TRBV12-3 or TRBV12-4 and TRBJ1-2; D is unclear. There are 12 residues in the CDR3. V was pared by 4 bases and J by 11 bases, with 14 bases between. The CDR3 here is CASSSSLAGYTF. The CDR3 DNA follows: TGTGCCAGCAGTTCGTCCCTCGCCGGTTACACCTTC.

CDR3 sequence: CASSPPGGTYGYTF. CDR3 nucleotide sequence: TGTGCCAGCAGCCCCCCCGGGGGGACCTATGGCTACACCTTC. V and J are TRBV7-2 and TRBJ1-2; TRBD1 is a possible D gene (5 bases). V dropped 5 bases and J dropped 4 bases, with 14 bases sitting between them. Per germline, CDR1 SGHTA and CDR2 FQGNSA. CDR3 length equals 14 residues.

This chain connects TRBV12-3 or TRBV12-4 to TRBJ2-7; D gene unclear. The CDR3 runs 13 residues. The V and J ends lost 0 bases and 4 bases respectively, with 7 bases between them. The CDR3 loop reads CASSLAYTYEQYF. CDR3 nucleotide sequence: TGTGCCAGCAGTTTAGCGTACACGTACGAGCAGTACTTC.